This T cell receptor beta chain was recovered during a study of T cell repertoires in cytomegalovirus infection. Study details: Public TCR beta signatures marked donors with CMV infection and the matching HLA. Findings and caveats of the study: Summed frequency of public TCR beta families distinguished CMV carriers with the relevant HLA. Ex vivo, HLA-C-restricted CMV-specific TCR beta clonotypes prevailed over the rest of the response.

This clonotype has at least ten counts. Its antigen remains unknown. The CDR3 has 13 amino acids. Germline CDR1 SGHNT, CDR2 YENEEA. V was shortened by 1 base and J by 4 bases, with 7 bases between the two germline ends. TCRdb recomputed calls from the reads with MiXCR, one row per CDR3 protein. The profile shows 90,000 to 130,000 distinct CDR3 sequences, over 9.5% of them singletons. This TCR came from a human donor in good health (CMV status not recorded). Some clones in this sample may be carry-over from other donors' samples. V and J are TRBV11-3 and TRBJ1-2, with unresolved D. Sequences were obtained from PBMCs, sequenced either directly or after in vitro stimulation (not recorded which). The CDR3 DNA reads as TGTGCCAGCAGCTTAGGTAACTCCTATGGCTACACCTTC. The encoded protein is CASSLGNSYGYTF. The full variable domain, completed using reference TRBV11-3 and TRBJ1-2, is EAGVVQSPRYKIIEKKQPVAFWCNPISGHNTLYWYLQNLGQGPELLIRYENEEAVDDSQLPKDRFSAERLKGVDSTLKIQPAELGDSAVYLCASSLGNSYGYTFGSGTRLTVV.